The 19 T cell receptor beta chains in this list originate from one sample, sequenced in a study of T cells after yellow fever vaccination. TCRdb used MiXCR to reprocess the 5' RACE reads, holding one entry per CDR3 protein. The table has approximately 610,000 distinct CDR3 sequences, about 15% seen once; the top ten hold 15% to 20%. The input for sequencing was PBMCs, taken less than 6 days after the first yellow fever vaccination. These TCRs come from a man aged 18 to 30 who received the YFV17D yellow fever vaccine.

The sample holds a few counts of this clonotype. The V gene is TRBV5-1, the J gene TRBJ2-5, with 9 bases aligning to TRBD1. CDR3 length: 14 amino acids. Germline CDR1 and CDR2: SGHRS and YFSETQ. V shed 4 bases, J shed 5 bases, and the junction held 6 bases outside the gene matches. The CDR3 DNA reads as TGCGCCAGCAGCGGGGACAGGGAGGGGGAGACCCAGTACTTC. Its translation is CASSGDREGETQYF.

The chain links TRBV6-2 or TRBV6-3 to TRBJ1-5, with 7 positions matching TRBD1. The CDR3 loop spans 20 amino acids. Germline V gives CDR1 MNHEY, CDR2 SVGEGT. V trimming: 0 bases; J trimming: 6 bases; junction bases outside the gene matches: 20. The CDR3 DNA reads as TGTGCCAGCAGTTACTCATTGAAGGAGGGACAGTGGGCGCCGGGTCAGCCCCAGCATTTT. This codes for CASSYSLKEGQWAPGQPQHF.

This clonotype was seen more than once but under ten times. The chain carries TRBV24-1 and TRBJ2-1, with 9 bases fitting TRBD1. J gave up 7 bases and V 9 bases, and 6 bases lay outside the gene matches. The CDR3 runs 13 residues. Germline CDR1 reads KGHDR; CDR2 reads SFDVKD. The CDR3 here is CATSGQGYNEQFF. The CDR3 DNA reads as TGTGCCACCTCCGGACAGGGGTATAATGAGCAGTTCTTC.

The chain employs TRBV5-1 and TRBJ1-2, with a possible D match to TRBD1 (5 bases). Trimming shortened V by 5 bases and J by 4 bases, and 15 bases separated the two germline ends. The CDR3 covers 14 residues. Germline lookup yields CDR1 SGHRS and CDR2 YFSETQ. The CDR3 DNA sequence: TGCGCCAGCAGTTCAGGGCAGTTCCTCTATGGCTACACCTTC. Translating it yields CASSSGQFLYGYTF. Looking up the rest from reference TRBV5-1 and TRBJ1-2 gives the full variable domain: KAGVTQTPRYLIKTRGQQVTLSCSPISGHRSVSWYQQTPGQGLQFLFEYFSETQRNKGNFPGRFSGRQFSNSRSEMNVSTLELGDSALYLCASSSGQFLYGYTFGSGTRLTVV.

This clonotype was observed a few times. This chain uses TRBV19 with TRBJ2-5; D is perhaps TRBD1 (6 bases). The CDR3 has 15 amino acids. Between the trimmed V and J ends, which lost 5 bases and 3 bases, there was a span of 16 bases. Germline V lookup: CDR1 LNHDA, CDR2 SQIVND (reference sequence). CDR3: CASSAPGTTKETQYF. The CDR3 DNA sequence: TGTGCCAGTAGTGCACCCGGGACAACTAAAGAGACCCAGTACTTC.

The V and J genes are TRBV5-1 and TRBJ1-1; weak D call: TRBD1 (5 bases). Germline CDR1 is SGHRS and CDR2 is YFSETQ. This CDR3 spans 12 amino acids. V lost 8 bases, J lost 3 bases, and 11 bases lay in between. DNA for the CDR3: TGCGCCAGTGGGGCACCAGACACTGAAGCTTTCTTT. Translating it yields CASGAPDTEAFF.

This chain connects TRBV7-9 to TRBJ1-1; D uncertain. This CDR3 is 15 amino acids long. V lost 4 bases, J lost 4 bases, and 16 bases lay in between. The germline V gene encodes CDR1 SEHNR and CDR2 FQNEAQ (reference sequence). The CDR3 loop reads CASSYRGVWGTEAFF. The CDR3 nucleotides are TGTGCCAGCAGCTACCGTGGGGTCTGGGGCACTGAAGCTTTCTTT.

As for this clonotype: Its ends do not fully match the called genes, so a read error is possible. The chain links TRBV5-1 to TRBJ2-5, with TRBD2 matching over 13 bases. The CDR3 length is 17 residues. Germline loops: CDR1 SGHRS, CDR2 YFSETQ. The CDR3 sequence is CASSSAATSGGQGTQYF. The CDR3 DNA sequence: TGCGCCAGCAGCTCAGCCGCGACTAGCGGGGGGCAAGGGACCCAGTACTTC. Looking up the rest from reference TRBV5-1 and TRBJ2-5 gives the full variable domain: KAGVTQTPRYLIKTRGQQVTLSCSPISGHRSVSWYQQTPGQGLQFLFEYFSETQRNKGNFPGRFSGRQFSNSRSEMNVSTLELGDSALYLCASSSAATSGGQGTQYFGPGTRLLVL.

This clonotype was seen a few times. The chain employs TRBV20-1 and TRBJ2-7; D remains ambiguous. Trimming shortened V by 6 bases and J by 0 bases, and 12 bases separated the two germline ends. The CDR3 contains 13 residues. The germline V gene encodes CDR1 DFQATT and CDR2 SNEGSKA (reference sequence). CDR3 in amino acids: CSARAMGSYEQYV. CDR3 DNA: TGCAGTGCGCGAGCCATGGGCTCCTACGAGCAGTACGTC.

In this sample, this clonotype turned up a few times. CDR3 bases: TGCGCCAGCAGCTGGGACAGGGTGAACACTGAAGCTTTCTTT. This codes for CASSWDRVNTEAFF. The chain uses TRBV5-1 and TRBJ1-1, with 9 bases identical to TRBD1. The J segment lost 0 bases and the V segment lost 3 bases, leaving 0 bases of the junction unmatched. The CDR3 totals 14 residues. Germline loops: CDR1 SGHRS, CDR2 YFSETQ.

This clonotype was observed a few times. The chain is built from TRBV20-1 and TRBJ2-3; D unresolved. Trimming shortened V by 0 bases and J by 1 base, and 8 bases separated the two germline ends. This CDR3 region has 14 residues. The germline CDR1 and CDR2 sequences are DFQATT and SNEGSKA (reference sequence). In DNA form, the CDR3 reads TGCAGTGCTAGAGATGGCCGGGGCACAGATACGCAGTATTTT. It yields the protein CSARDGRGTDTQYF.

The J gene is TRBJ2-3, the V gene TRBV6-1; 10 nucleotides align to TRBD2. Unmatched junction bases numbered 5, after V lost 6 bases and J lost 5 bases. CDR3 length equals 14 residues. Germline assignment: CDR1 MNHNS and CDR2 SASEGT. The CDR3 nucleotides are TGTGCCAGCAGCAGCGGGGGGGCCAGAGATACGCAGTATTTT. Amino acids: CASSSGGARDTQYF.

This chain joins TRBV19 and TRBJ2-2, with D perhaps matching TRBD2 (6 bases). Germline CDR1 reads LNHDA; CDR2 reads SQIVND (reference sequence). The CDR3 runs 15 residues. With 9 bases removed from V and 1 base from J, the gap between germline ends came to 15 bases. CDR3 in amino acids: CASRPAGKNTGELFF. DNA for the CDR3: TGTGCCAGCCGGCCGGCGGGGAAGAACACCGGGGAGCTGTTTTTT.

This clonotype was seen more than once but under ten times. The chain is built from TRBV7-8 and TRBJ2-1; D gene ambiguous. The CDR3 has 11 residues. Germline V CDR1 and CDR2: SGHVS, FQNEAQ. Trimming removed 11 bases at V and 9 bases at J, with 14 bases between. The CDR3 DNA is TGTGCCCACAAATTGAGGAGTGAGCAGTTCTTC. Protein sequence: CAHKLRSEQFF.

This chain uses TRBV5-1 with TRBJ2-7; TRBD1 matches 7 bases. Germline V gene data show CDR1 as SGHRS and CDR2 as YFSETQ. The trim removed 3 bases at V and 0 bases at J, leaving 9 bases unmatched. The CDR3 sequence is 16 residues long. In nucleotides, the CDR3 is TGCGCCAGCAGCTCCCCGACAGGGCAAAGCTCCTACGAGCAGTACTTC. Its translation is CASSSPTGQSSYEQYF.

J is TRBJ1-1 and V is TRBV6-5; no reliable D call. Trimming cost V 0 bases and J 11 bases, with 10 bases left between them. The CDR3 spans 12 residues. The germline V gene has CDR1 MNHEY and CDR2 SVGAGI. CDR3 nucleotides: TGTGCCAGCAGTTACTCTACTGGGAGGGCTTTCTTT. Translation: CASSYSTGRAFF.

The chain links TRBV6-2 or TRBV6-3 to TRBJ1-5; 7 nucleotides agree with TRBD1. Germline trimming cut 6 bases from V and 2 bases from J; bases unmatched to any gene: 16. Per germline, CDR1 MNHEY and CDR2 SVGEGT. CDR3 size: 18 residues. CDR3 DNA sequence: TGTGCCAGCAGATTCCGGGACAGTATAGTCGGAGGCAATCAGCCCCAGCATTTT. Protein sequence: CASRFRDSIVGGNQPQHF.

This clonotype was counted between two and nine times. The rearrangement links TRBV30 to TRBJ2-3; D remains ambiguous. V gave up 4 bases and J gave up 0 bases, with 8 bases separating them. Per germline, CDR1 GTSNPN and CDR2 SVGIG (reference sequence). The CDR3 totals 13 residues. CDR3 residues: CAWKGQSTDTQYF. CDR3 nucleotide sequence: TGTGCCTGGAAGGGCCAGAGCACAGATACGCAGTATTTT.

The V call is TRBV28, the J call TRBJ2-5; D might be TRBD1 (5 bases). Germline assignment: CDR1 MDHEN and CDR2 SYDVKM. This CDR3 is built from 13 residues. Trimming shortened V by 7 bases and J by 1 base, and 10 bases separated the two germline ends. CDR3 region: CASTDRIQETQYF. CDR3 sequence (DNA): TGTGCCAGCACCGACAGAATCCAAGAGACCCAGTACTTC.